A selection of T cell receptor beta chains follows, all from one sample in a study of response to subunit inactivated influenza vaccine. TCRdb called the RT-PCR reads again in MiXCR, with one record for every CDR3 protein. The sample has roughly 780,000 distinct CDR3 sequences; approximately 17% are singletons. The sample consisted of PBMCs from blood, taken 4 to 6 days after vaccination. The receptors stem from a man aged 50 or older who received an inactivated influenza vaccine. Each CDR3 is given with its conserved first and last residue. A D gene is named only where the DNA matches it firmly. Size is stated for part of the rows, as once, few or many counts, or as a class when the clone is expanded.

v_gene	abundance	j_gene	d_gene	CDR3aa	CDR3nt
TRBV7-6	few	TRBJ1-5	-	CASSLGWGSIFQPQHF	TGTGCCAGCAGCTTAGGATGGGGTTCTATTTTTCAGCCCCAGCATTTT
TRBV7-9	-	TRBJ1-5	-	CASSGSGGSNQPQHF	TGTGCCAGCAGCGGGAGTGGAGGGAGCAATCAGCCCCAGCATTTT
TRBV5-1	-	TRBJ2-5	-	CASSLTTGDQETQYF	TGCGCCAGCAGCCTAACCACGGGGGACCAAGAGACCCAGTACTTC
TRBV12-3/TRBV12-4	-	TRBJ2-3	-	CASSSKRISGADTQYF	TGTGCCAGCAGTTCAAAGAGGATCTCTGGGGCAGATACGCAGTATTTT
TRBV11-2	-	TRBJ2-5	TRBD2	CASSLGALAGGSAETQYF	TGTGCCAGCAGCTTAGGTGCCCTAGCGGGAGGTTCCGCAGAGACCCAGTACTTC
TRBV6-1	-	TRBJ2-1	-	CASSGANSYNEQFF	TGTGCCAGCAGCGGGGCGAACTCCTACAATGAGCAGTTCTTC
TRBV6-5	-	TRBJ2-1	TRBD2	CASSYSAGLADEQFF	TGTGCCAGCAGTTACTCGGCTGGACTAGCCGATGAGCAGTTCTTC
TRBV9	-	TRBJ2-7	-	CASSVATGGYEQYF	TGTGCCAGCAGCGTAGCTACAGGCGGCTACGAGCAGTACTTC
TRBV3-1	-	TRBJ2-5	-	CASLQSGLETQYF	TGTGCCAGCTTACAATCGGGGCTTGAGACCCAGTACTTC
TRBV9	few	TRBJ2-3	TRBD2	CASSSREVGTSSTQYF	TGTGCCAGCAGCTCCCGGGAGGTCGGTACTAGTTCGACGCAGTATTTT
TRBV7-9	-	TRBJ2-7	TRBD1	CASSPSRQGISYEQYF	TGTGCCAGCAGCCCTTCCCGACAGGGAATTTCCTACGAGCAGTACTTC
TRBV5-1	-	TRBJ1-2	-	CASSESGSGYTF	TGCGCCAGCAGTGAAAGCGGGAGTGGCTACACCTTC
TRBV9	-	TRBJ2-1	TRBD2	CASNLAGYNEQFF	TGTGCCAGCAATCTAGCGGGATACAATGAGCAGTTCTTC
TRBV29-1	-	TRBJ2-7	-	CSVVARSSSSYEQYF	TGCAGCGTTGTTGCCCGGAGCTCCTCCTCCTACGAGCAGTACTTC
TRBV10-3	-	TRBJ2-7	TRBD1	CAISEGQGPTYEQYF	TGTGCCATCAGTGAGGGACAGGGTCCCACCTACGAGCAGTACTTC
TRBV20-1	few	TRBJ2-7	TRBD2	CSAYRRERVEQYF	TGCAGTGCTTACAGGCGGGAGAGGGTCGAGCAGTACTTC